The 22 T cell receptor beta chains below come from one sample, sequenced in a study of blood T cell repertoires in COVID-19. The table came from immunoSEQ multiplex PCR; TCRdb's copy has only in-frame clones and leaves some out. The sample has roughly 250,000 clones, roughly 89% seen once. The sample consisted of peripheral blood. Receptors originate from a man aged 25 to 40 with acute or convalescent COVID-19.

The chain employs TRBV20-1 and TRBJ2-1; D remains ambiguous. V lost 3 bases to trimming and J lost 10 bases, with 10 bases between them. The CDR3 totals 11 residues. Germline CDR1 DFQATT, CDR2 SNEGSKA (reference sequence). The CDR3 loop reads CSASVKLEQFF. The CDR3 DNA reads TGCAGTGCTAGTGTAAAACTAGAGCAGTTCTTC.

The chain uses TRBV4-1 and TRBJ2-1; 7 nucleotides line up with TRBD2. V trimming: 4 bases; J trimming: 4 bases; junction bases outside the gene matches: 7. The germline V gene encodes CDR1 MGHRA and CDR2 YSYEKL. This CDR3 spans 15 amino acids. The CDR3 protein is CASSRESGTYNEQFF. CDR3 in DNA: TGCGCCAGCAGCCGAGAAAGCGGGACGTACAATGAGCAGTTCTTC.

This clone was counted a single time. J is TRBJ2-7 and V is TRBV5-4; the D gene is possibly TRBD2 (6 bases). Germline CDR1 SGHNT, CDR2 YYREEE (reference sequence). Trimming removed 5 bases at V and 0 bases at J, with 15 bases between. The CDR3 extends over 15 amino acids. DNA for the CDR3: TGTGCCAGCAGGCTTGGCGGGACCGCCTCCTACGAGCAGTACTTC. Amino acid sequence: CASRLGGTASYEQYF.

The chain joins TRBV18 to TRBJ2-5; the match to TRBD2 covers 8 bases. V gave up 6 bases and J gave up 5 bases; unmatched junction bases: 20. CDR3 size: 18 residues. The germline V gene encodes CDR1 KGHSH and CDR2 LQKENI. The CDR3 DNA is TGTGCCAGCTCTAACTTGGGTGGAAGCGGGAGCCGCGGCGAGACCCAGTACTTC. Translating it yields CASSNLGGSGSRGETQYF.

This clone was recorded only once. The J gene is TRBJ1-1, the V gene TRBV27, with 8 bases identical to TRBD1. Per germline, CDR1 MNHEY and CDR2 SMNVEV (reference sequence). This CDR3 has 15 residues. V was clipped by 8 bases and J by 4 bases; unmatched bases: 12. DNA of the CDR3: TGTGCCAGCGGGCTGACAGGGGAGCTGTCCACTGAAGCTTTCTTT. Translating gives CASGLTGELSTEAFF.

J is TRBJ1-1 and V is TRBV7-8; 7 nucleotides line up with TRBD1. The CDR3 length is 16 residues. The V segment lost 5 bases and the J segment 0 bases; nucleotides outside the gene matches: 9. CDR1 and CDR2 (germline): SGHVS, FQNEAQ. CDR3 sequence: CASSAQATGVNTEAFF. The CDR3 DNA sequence: TGTGCCAGCAGCGCCCAGGCAACAGGGGTGAACACTGAAGCTTTCTTT.

The chain is built from TRBV6-5 and TRBJ2-3, with D possibly TRBD1 on 6 matching bases. This CDR3 is 12 amino acids long. The V end was cut by 8 bases, the J end by 3 bases, with 9 bases between. CDR1 and CDR2 from the germline V gene are MNHEY and SVGAGI. DNA of the CDR3: TGTGCCAGCCGGACAGAAACAGATACGCAGTATTTT. Protein product: CASRTETDTQYF.

This clone was picked up a small number of times. V is TRBV7-8 and J is TRBJ2-2; 8 positions agree with TRBD2. Losses at the gene ends were 5 bases for V and 6 bases for J; bases not matched to a gene: 8. Germline loops: CDR1 SGHVS, CDR2 FQNEAQ. This CDR3 region has 15 residues. The CDR3 DNA is TGTGCCAGCAGCCCGACGGGGGGGCCCGCCGGGGAGCTGTTTTTT. Its protein product is CASSPTGGPAGELFF.

CDR3 in DNA: TGTGCCAGCAGCCAAGAGTCGGGAGCCTACAATGAGCAGTTCTTC. Protein product: CASSQESGAYNEQFF. The chain is built from TRBV3-1 (or the pseudogene TRBV3-2) and TRBJ2-1; perhaps TRBD2 as D (6 bases). Germline CDR1 LGHDT, CDR2 YNNKEL (reference sequence). The CDR3 is made up of 15 amino acids. Trimming took 0 bases from V and 2 from J, leaving 8 bases between them.

The J gene is TRBJ1-1, the V gene TRBV6-5, with unresolved D. The CDR3 covers 13 residues. CDR1 is MNHEY, CDR2 SVGAGI, per germline. Trimming removed 6 bases at V and 1 base at J, with 9 bases between. The CDR3 region is CASRRGENTEAFF. DNA for the CDR3: TGTGCCAGCAGGCGCGGGGAGAACACTGAAGCTTTCTTT.

The gene calls are TRBV6-1 and TRBJ2-5; 11 nucleotides line up with TRBD2. The CDR3 runs to 18 residues. CDR1 is MNHNS and CDR2 is SASEGT in the germline V gene. Unmatched junction bases numbered 13, after V lost 2 bases and J lost 5 bases. In nucleotides, the CDR3 is TGTGCCAGCAGTGAATGGGGGCTAGCGGGGGGAACAATGGAGACCCAGTACTTC. Protein sequence: CASSEWGLAGGTMETQYF.

Only one count was recorded for this clone. For the CDR3, the DNA is TGTGCCAGTAGTATAGATGACGGGACAGGCTCCTACGAGCAGTACTTC. It translates to CASSIDDGTGSYEQYF. The genes are TRBV19 and TRBJ2-7, with 8 bases identical to TRBD1. Losses at the gene ends were 0 bases for V and 0 bases for J; bases not matched to a gene: 4. CDR3 length equals 16 residues. Germline CDR1 LNHDA, CDR2 SQIVND (reference sequence).

The rearrangement joins TRBV6-5 to TRBJ2-3, with 10 nucleotides matching TRBD2. This CDR3 has 16 residues. The V and J ends lost 0 bases and 1 base, in that order; junction bases with no gene match: 1. Germline V lookup: CDR1 MNHEY, CDR2 SVGAGI. As DNA, the CDR3 is TGTGCCAGCAGTTACTCTCTAGCGGGGGGCACAGATACGCAGTATTTT. It yields the protein CASSYSLAGGTDTQYF.

V is TRBV9 and J is TRBJ2-5; maybe TRBD1 (5 bases). From germline, CDR1 is SGDLS and CDR2 YYNGEE. The germline V and J ends were trimmed by 4 bases and 0 bases, with 13 bases remaining between them. This CDR3 is built from 15 residues. The CDR3 sequence is CASSPGWGHQETQYF. Written as DNA, the CDR3 is TGTGCCAGCAGCCCAGGGTGGGGCCACCAAGAGACCCAGTACTTC.

The V and J genes are TRBV5-1 and TRBJ2-2, with 7 nucleotides matching TRBD2. Germline assignment: CDR1 SGHRS and CDR2 YFSETQ. CDR3 length: 18 amino acids. V was clipped by 3 bases and J by 4 bases; unmatched bases: 15. CDR3 sequence reads: CASSSLPVLGRGTGELFF. The DNA of the CDR3 is TGCGCCAGCAGCTCCTTACCAGTGTTAGGGAGGGGCACCGGGGAGCTGTTTTTT.

This sequence joins TRBV7-3 and TRBJ1-1, with D perhaps TRBD1 (6 bases). Germline values: CDR1 SGHTA, CDR2 FQGTGA. This CDR3 spans 13 amino acids. Trimming cost V 5 bases and J 4 bases, with 11 bases left between them. The CDR3 loop reads CASSPSRGTEAFF. The CDR3 DNA is TGTGCCAGCAGCCCTAGCAGGGGCACTGAAGCTTTCTTT.

V usage is TRBV3-1 (or the pseudogene TRBV3-2) and J usage is TRBJ1-1, with 8 bases aligning to TRBD1. This CDR3 contains 16 residues. Trimming removed 4 bases from V and 3 bases from J; junction bases left unmatched: 10. Germline lookup yields CDR1 LGHDT and CDR2 YNNKEL (reference sequence). CDR3 sequence (DNA): TGTGCCAGCAGCCGGGACAGGCCGTACGGAGACACTGAAGCTTTCTTT. This codes for CASSRDRPYGDTEAFF.

CDR3 protein: CASSESGQGAQPQHF. The CDR3, as DNA: TGTGCCAGCAGTGAATCGGGACAGGGGGCTCAGCCCCAGCATTTT. The gene calls are TRBV6-1 and TRBJ1-5; 12 positions agree with TRBD1. This CDR3 contains 15 residues. J gave up 6 bases and V 2 bases, and 2 bases lay outside the gene matches. Germline CDR1 is MNHNS and CDR2 is SASEGT.

The chain uses TRBV6-1 and TRBJ1-3, with D perhaps TRBD1 (6 bases). The germline CDR1 and CDR2 sequences are MNHNS and SASEGT. CDR3 length: 18 residues. The V gene lost 2 bases and the J gene lost 1 base, with 18 bases spanning the gap. CDR3 sequence reads: CASSEHGRGASSGNTIYF. In DNA form, the CDR3 reads TGTGCCAGCAGTGAACACGGTCGGGGGGCTTCTTCTGGAAACACCATATATTTT.

The genes are TRBV28 and TRBJ2-3; 11 nucleotides line up with TRBD2. The CDR3 has 14 amino acids. In germline, CDR1 is MDHEN, CDR2 SYDVKM. The V gene end was trimmed by 9 bases and the J gene end by 7 bases; junction bases not matched to a gene: 9. The CDR3 nucleotides read TGTGCCAGAACCGGGACTAGCGGAATGAATACGCAGTATTTT. Amino acids: CARTGTSGMNTQYF. Supplemented by reference TRBV28 and TRBJ2-3, the full variable domain reads DVKVTQSSRYLVKRTGEKVFLECVQDMDHENMFWYRQDPGLGLRLIYFSYDVKMKEKGDIPEGYSVSREKKERFSLILESASTNQTSMYLCARTGTSGMNTQYFGPGTRLTVL.

The genes are TRBV5-1 and TRBJ2-7, with 7 bases matching TRBD2. Germline lookup yields CDR1 SGHRS and CDR2 YFSETQ. J lost 4 bases, V lost 0 bases, and 7 bases had no gene match. The CDR3 loop spans 15 amino acids. The CDR3 nucleotides are TGCGCCAGCAGCTTGGGGAATGGCGGGAGTTACGAGCAGTACTTC. Residues: CASSLGNGGSYEQYF.

V and J are TRBV24-1 and TRBJ2-1, with D possibly TRBD2 on 6 matching bases. The V and J ends lost 6 bases and 0 bases respectively, with 14 bases between them. This CDR3 comprises 16 residues. Germline CDR1 reads KGHDR; CDR2 reads SFDVKD. This CDR3 reads CATSLAETFSYNEQFF. The CDR3 region has the DNA TGTGCCACCAGTTTAGCGGAAACATTCTCCTACAATGAGCAGTTCTTC.